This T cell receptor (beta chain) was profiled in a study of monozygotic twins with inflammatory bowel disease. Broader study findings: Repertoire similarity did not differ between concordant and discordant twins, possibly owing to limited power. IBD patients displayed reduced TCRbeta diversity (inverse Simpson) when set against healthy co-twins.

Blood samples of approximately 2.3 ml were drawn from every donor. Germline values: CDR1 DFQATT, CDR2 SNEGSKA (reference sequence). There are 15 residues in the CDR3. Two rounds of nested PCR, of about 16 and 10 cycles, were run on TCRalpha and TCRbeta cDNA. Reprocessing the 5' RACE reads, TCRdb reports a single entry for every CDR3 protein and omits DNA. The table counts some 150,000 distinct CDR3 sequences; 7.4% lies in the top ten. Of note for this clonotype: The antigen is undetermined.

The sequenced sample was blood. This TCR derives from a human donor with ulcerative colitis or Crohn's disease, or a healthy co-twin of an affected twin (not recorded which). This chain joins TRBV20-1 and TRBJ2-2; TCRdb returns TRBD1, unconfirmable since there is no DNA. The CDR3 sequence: CSARAGTGGTGELFF.